Shown below are 26 T cell receptor beta chains from a single sample sequenced in a study of memory CD4+ T cells and cytomegalovirus serostatus. Libraries were prepared by immunoSEQ multiplex PCR; TCRdb keeps only in-frame clonotypes and omits some of them. The repertoire consists of 40,000 to 50,000 clones, with 78% occurring once and the leading ten covering around 0.94%. Single viable CD3+CD4+CD8-CD45RO+ cells were sorted as the memory CD4+ T cells. Sequenced input: memory CD4+ T cells from blood. These receptors came from an adult in good health and CMV-seronegative.

In this sample, this clone turned up once. As DNA, the CDR3 is TGTGCCCACGGGCCGTGGATGTCCTATAATTCACCCCTCCACTTT. As protein: CAHGPWMSYNSPLHF. V gene TRBV30 combines with J gene TRBJ1-6, with unresolved D. Germline V gene sequence: CDR1 GTSNPN, CDR2 SVGIG (reference sequence). This CDR3 contains 15 residues. The V gene lost 8 bases and the J gene lost 1 base, with 15 bases spanning the gap.

The chain has TRBV28 and TRBJ2-2; D is perhaps TRBD2 (5 bases). This CDR3 has 17 amino acids. Per germline, CDR1 MDHEN and CDR2 SYDVKM. V was trimmed by 2 bases and J by 1 base, leaving 14 bases between them. CDR3 nucleotides: TGTGCCAGCAGTTTAATAAGTAGGGCGGGGAACACCGGGGAGCTGTTTTTT. Residues: CASSLISRAGNTGELFF.

The rearrangement links TRBV9 to TRBJ1-2; D might be TRBD1 (5 bases). The germline V and J ends were trimmed by 0 bases and 7 bases, with 16 bases remaining between them. Germline-derived CDR1 and CDR2 are SGDLS and YYNGEE. This CDR3 region has 15 residues. CDR3 sequence: CASSVEGPKRGGYTF. The CDR3 nucleotides read TGTGCCAGCAGCGTAGAAGGCCCAAAAAGGGGTGGCTACACCTTC.

The V gene is TRBV5-1, the J gene TRBJ2-2; TRBD1 matches 7 bases. With 7 bases clipped from V and 0 bases from J, the junction kept 6 bases outside the gene matches. This CDR3 contains 15 residues. From germline, CDR1 is SGHRS and CDR2 YFSETQ. This CDR3 is CASRTGPSNTGELFF. CDR3 nucleotides: TGCGCCAGCCGGACAGGCCCTTCGAACACCGGGGAGCTGTTTTTT.

The rearrangement links TRBV6-5 to TRBJ1-6; no firm D call. Trimming took 4 bases from V and 13 from J, leaving 11 bases between them. Germline-derived CDR1 and CDR2 are MNHEY and SVGAGI. The length of the CDR3 is 12 residues. The CDR3 loop is CASSSSGAPLHF. CDR3 in DNA: TGTGCCAGCAGTTCATCCGGTGCGCCCCTCCACTTT.

This clone was seen a few times. The chain employs TRBV2 and TRBJ1-4; no clear D gene. This CDR3 is built from 12 residues. Germline V gene data show CDR1 as SNHLY and CDR2 as FYNNEI. Trimming left V 8 bases short and J 8 bases short, with 12 bases between. The CDR3: CASGKGEEKLFF. In DNA, the CDR3 is TGTGCCAGCGGTAAGGGAGAAGAAAAACTGTTTTTT.

V usage is TRBV5-6 and J usage is TRBJ1-3; a possible D gene is TRBD1 (5 bases). The CDR3 runs to 16 residues. V was cut by 4 bases and J by 0 bases, with 14 bases left in between. From germline, CDR1 is SGHDT and CDR2 YYEEEE. CDR3: CASSPGPSSSGNTIYF. The CDR3 bases are TGTGCCAGCAGCCCGGGGCCTTCTAGCTCTGGAAACACCATATATTTT.

This rearrangement joins TRBV2 to TRBJ1-6; 9 positions agree with TRBD1. Germline V gives CDR1 SNHLY, CDR2 FYNNEI. CDR3 length: 15 residues. V trimming: 8 bases; J trimming: 5 bases; junction bases outside the gene matches: 7. The CDR3 loop is CASQPDRGNNSPLHF. CDR3 in DNA: TGTGCCAGCCAACCGGACAGGGGCAATAATTCACCCCTCCACTTT.

The chain couples TRBV18 to TRBJ2-5, with 8 bases lining up with TRBD2. V was clipped by 0 bases and J by 1 base; unmatched bases: 4. Germline V gene data show CDR1 as KGHSH and CDR2 as LQKENI. The CDR3 extends over 16 amino acids. The CDR3 sequence is CASSPPTGGGQETQYF. CDR3 nucleotide sequence: TGTGCCAGCTCACCACCGACGGGGGGGGGCCAAGAGACCCAGTACTTC.

This chain links TRBV7-2 with TRBJ2-4; no reliable D call. V lost 1 base and J 9 bases, leaving 4 bases between the germline ends. Germline loops: CDR1 SGHTA, CDR2 FQGNSA. The CDR3 consists of 11 residues. The CDR3: CASSLGVIQYF. The CDR3 DNA reads TGTGCCAGCAGCTTAGGGGTCATTCAGTACTTC.

V is TRBV7-2 and J is TRBJ2-1, with D possibly matching TRBD2 (6 bases). The CDR3 covers 15 residues. The V and J ends lost 5 bases and 4 bases respectively, with 15 bases between them. The germline V gene has CDR1 SGHTA and CDR2 FQGNSA. The chain's CDR3 is CASSTPGRGYNEQFF. The CDR3 nucleotides are TGTGCCAGCAGCACCCCGGGCCGGGGGTACAATGAGCAGTTCTTC. The complete variable domain, with remaining parts taken from reference TRBV7-2 and TRBJ2-1, reads GAGVSQSPSNKVTEKGKDVELRCDPISGHTALYWYRQSLGQGLEFLIYFQGNSAPDKSGLPSDRFSAERTGGSVSTLTIQRTQQEDSAVYLCASSTPGRGYNEQFFGPGTRLTVL.

V and J are TRBV2 and TRBJ1-6; TRBD1 matches 9 bases. After removal of 3 bases from V and 9 bases from J, the junction contained 6 bases not matched to a gene. Germline CDR1 is SNHLY and CDR2 is FYNNEI. The CDR3 has 15 residues. CDR3 sequence: CASSDKGQGGSPLHF. CDR3 in DNA: TGTGCCAGCAGTGATAAGGGACAGGGTGGTTCACCCCTCCACTTT. Full variable domain (remainder filled in from reference TRBV2 and TRBJ1-6): EPEVTQTPSHQVTQMGQEVILRCVPISNHLYFYWYRQILGQKVEFLVSFYNNEISEKSEIFDDQFSVERPDGSNFTLKIRSTKLEDSAMYFCASSDKGQGGSPLHFGNGTRLTVT.

Here the CDR3 reads CASSPMRGGSLGEQFF. The CDR3, as DNA: TGTGCCAGCAGCCCCATGAGGGGGGGGTCGTTGGGTGAGCAGTTCTTC. The chain recombines TRBV7-6 with TRBJ2-1; maybe TRBD2 (7 bases). Germline V gives CDR1 SGHVS, CDR2 FNYEAQ. This CDR3 has 16 residues. The V end was cut by 5 bases, the J end by 9 bases, with 23 bases between.

The J gene is TRBJ1-2, the V gene TRBV7-8, with no clear D. Germline V gene lookup returns CDR1 SGHVS and CDR2 FQNEAQ. The CDR3 extends over 14 amino acids. V dropped 0 bases and J dropped 7 bases, with 12 bases sitting between them. The DNA for the CDR3 is TGTGCCAGCAGCTTAGCTAGAGCGGGATCTGGCTACACCTTC. Protein sequence: CASSLARAGSGYTF.

The chain recombines TRBV25-1 with TRBJ2-2; no firm D call. With 7 bases removed from V and 8 bases from J, the gap between germline ends came to 11 bases. Germline V gives CDR1 MGHDK, CDR2 SYGVNS. There are 12 residues in the CDR3. The CDR3 bases are TGTGCCAGCAAGACCCTCAGGGGGGAGCTGTTTTTT. Translating it yields CASKTLRGELFF.

This chain connects TRBV19 to TRBJ2-2, with TRBD1 matching over 10 bases. Per germline, CDR1 LNHDA and CDR2 SQIVND (reference sequence). This CDR3 spans 15 amino acids. V trimming: 7 bases; J trimming: 3 bases; junction bases outside the gene matches: 5. This CDR3 reads CASMRTGGDTGELFF. CDR3 bases: TGTGCCAGTATGAGGACAGGGGGGGACACCGGGGAGCTGTTTTTT. The complete variable domain, with remaining parts taken from reference TRBV19 and TRBJ2-2, reads DGGITQSPKYLFRKEGQNVTLSCEQNLNHDAMYWYRQDPGQGLRLIYYSQIVNDFQKGDIAEGYSVSREKKESFPLTVTSAQKNPTAFYLCASMRTGGDTGELFFGEGSRLTVL.

The rearrangement links TRBV5-4 to TRBJ1-2, with TRBD1 as a possible D gene (5 bases). The CDR3 has 14 amino acids. With 2 bases removed from V and 4 bases from J, the gap between germline ends came to 12 bases. Per germline, CDR1 SGHNT and CDR2 YYREEE (reference sequence). CDR3 DNA sequence: TGTGCCAGCAGCTTAATAGACAGTCTCTATGGCTACACCTTC. This translates into CASSLIDSLYGYTF.

The chain uses TRBV5-6 and TRBJ1-1; possible D gene TRBD1, 5 bases. Looked up from germline, CDR1 is SGHDT and CDR2 is YYEEEE. The V and J ends lost 4 bases and 4 bases respectively, with 11 bases between them. This CDR3 spans 13 amino acids. The CDR3 DNA sequence: TGTGCCAGCAGCCCAGGGACGTTCACTGAAGCTTTCTTT. It specifies CASSPGTFTEAFF.

CDR3 sequence (DNA): TGCGCCAGCCAAGCTTTCGGGTCGGCTAGCACAGATACGCAGTATTTT. It specifies CASQAFGSASTDTQYF. J is TRBJ2-3 and V is TRBV5-1; D uncertain. The V end was cut by 7 bases, the J end by 0 bases, with 18 bases between. Germline lookup yields CDR1 SGHRS and CDR2 YFSETQ. The CDR3 consists of 16 residues.

The genes are TRBV4-3 and TRBJ2-2, with 7 bases identical to TRBD1. CDR3 size: 18 residues. The V gene end was trimmed by 3 bases and the J gene end by 0 bases; junction bases not matched to a gene: 10. Germline values: CDR1 LGHNA, CDR2 YSLEER. The CDR3, as DNA: TGCGCCAGCAGCCACAGTCGACCCGACAGGGCGAACACCGGGGAGCTGTTTTTT. Amino acid sequence: CASSHSRPDRANTGELFF.

The chain couples TRBV9 to TRBJ1-1, with a possible D match to TRBD1 (6 bases). Germline values: CDR1 SGDLS, CDR2 YYNGEE. The CDR3 consists of 14 residues. V was clipped by 0 bases and J by 5 bases, with 11 bases between them. CDR3 protein: CASSVGGGRTEAFF. Written as DNA, the CDR3 is TGTGCCAGCAGCGTAGGAGGGGGGCGGACTGAAGCTTTCTTT.

This clone was seen once. V gene TRBV5-4 combines with J gene TRBJ1-2; a possible D gene is TRBD1 (6 bases). The CDR3 spans 14 residues. Trimming left V 9 bases short and J 1 base short, with 16 bases between. Germline V gene sequence: CDR1 SGHNT, CDR2 YYREEE (reference sequence). The CDR3 DNA follows: TGTGCCACCACAAGACAGGAAGTTAACTATGGCTACACCTTC. It yields the protein CATTRQEVNYGYTF.

This clone was seen just once. The genes are TRBV27 and TRBJ1-2; TRBD1 matches 8 bases. This CDR3 is 13 amino acids long. J was trimmed by 8 bases and V by 6 bases; bases with no gene match: 8. From germline, CDR1 is MNHEY and CDR2 SMNVEV (reference sequence). The CDR3 bases are TGTGCCAGCAGGACAGGGGAGTGGGGCGGCTACACCTTC. This encodes CASRTGEWGGYTF.

The V and J genes are TRBV2 and TRBJ1-5; TRBD1 matches 8 bases. The CDR3 has 15 amino acids. The junction had 7 bases not matched to a gene; V was cut back by 7 bases and J by 2 bases. Per germline, CDR1 SNHLY and CDR2 FYNNEI. CDR3 sequence reads: CASTQDRARNQPQHF. The CDR3 bases are TGTGCCAGCACCCAGGACAGGGCTCGCAATCAGCCCCAGCATTTT.

With regard to this clone: Additional DNA sequences in this sample encode the identical CDR3. The J gene is TRBJ2-1, the V gene TRBV11-2; a possible D gene is TRBD2 (6 bases). The V end lost 4 bases, the J end lost 9 bases, and 7 bases lay between the germline ends. From germline, CDR1 is SGHAT and CDR2 FQNNGV. CDR3 size: 11 residues. The CDR3 region is CASSYGGEQFF. As DNA, the CDR3 is TGTGCCAGCAGCTACGGGGGTGAGCAGTTCTTC.

This clone showed up just a few times. The chain is built from TRBV21-1 and TRBJ1-1. TRBV21-1 is deemed a pseudogene. This CDR3 region has 11 residues. This CDR3 reads CASLKETEAFF. In nucleotides, the CDR3 is TGTGCCAGCCTGAAGGAGACAGAAGCTTTCTTT.